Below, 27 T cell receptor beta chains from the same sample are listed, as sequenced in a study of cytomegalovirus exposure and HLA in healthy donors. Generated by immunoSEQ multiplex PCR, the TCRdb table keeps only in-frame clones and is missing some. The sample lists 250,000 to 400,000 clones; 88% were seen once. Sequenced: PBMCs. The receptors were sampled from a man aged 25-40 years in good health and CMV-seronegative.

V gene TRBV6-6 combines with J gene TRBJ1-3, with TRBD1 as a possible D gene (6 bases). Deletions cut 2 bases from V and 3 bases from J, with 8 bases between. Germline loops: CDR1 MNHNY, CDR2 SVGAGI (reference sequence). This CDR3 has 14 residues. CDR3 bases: TGTGCCAGCAGTTACAGGGGGAGTGGAAACACCATATATTTT. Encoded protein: CASSYRGSGNTIYF.

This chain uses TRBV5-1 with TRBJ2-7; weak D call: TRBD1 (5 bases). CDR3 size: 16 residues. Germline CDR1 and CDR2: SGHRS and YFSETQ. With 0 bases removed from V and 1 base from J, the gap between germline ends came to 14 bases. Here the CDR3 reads CASSLGGRVESYEQYF. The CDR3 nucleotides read TGCGCCAGCAGCTTGGGGGGCAGGGTGGAATCCTACGAGCAGTACTTC.

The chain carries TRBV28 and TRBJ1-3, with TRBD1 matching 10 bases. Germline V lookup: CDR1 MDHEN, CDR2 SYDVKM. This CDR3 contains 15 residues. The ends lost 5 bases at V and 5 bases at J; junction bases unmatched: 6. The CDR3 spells CASSPTGGRRNTIYF. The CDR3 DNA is TGTGCCAGCAGTCCGACAGGGGGCAGGAGAAACACCATATATTTT. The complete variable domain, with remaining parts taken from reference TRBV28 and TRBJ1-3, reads DVKVTQSSRYLVKRTGEKVFLECVQDMDHENMFWYRQDPGLGLRLIYFSYDVKMKEKGDIPEGYSVSREKKERFSLILESASTNQTSMYLCASSPTGGRRNTIYFGEGSWLTVV.

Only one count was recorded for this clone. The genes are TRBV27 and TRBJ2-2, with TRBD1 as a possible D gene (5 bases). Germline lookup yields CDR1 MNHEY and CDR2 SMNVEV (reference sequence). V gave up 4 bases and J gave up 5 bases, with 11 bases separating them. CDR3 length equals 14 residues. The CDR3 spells CASSSPGKTGELFF. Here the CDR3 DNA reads TGTGCCAGCAGTTCCCCAGGGAAAACCGGGGAGCTGTTTTTT.

The CDR3 sequence is CASSDRVYEQYF. The DNA of the CDR3 is TGTGCCAGCAGTGACAGGGTCTACGAGCAGTACTTC. This chain connects TRBV27 to TRBJ2-7; 7 nucleotides align to TRBD1. The CDR3 is 12 residues long. V shed 5 bases and J 3 bases; nucleotides not matched to a gene: 1. Germline-derived CDR1 and CDR2 are MNHEY and SMNVEV (reference sequence).

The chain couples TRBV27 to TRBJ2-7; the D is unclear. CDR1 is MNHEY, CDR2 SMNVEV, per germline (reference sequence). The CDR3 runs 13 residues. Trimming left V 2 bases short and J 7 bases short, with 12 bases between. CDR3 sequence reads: CASSLRRVGEQYF. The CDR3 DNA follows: TGTGCCAGCAGTTTACGCCGGGTTGGGGAGCAGTACTTC.

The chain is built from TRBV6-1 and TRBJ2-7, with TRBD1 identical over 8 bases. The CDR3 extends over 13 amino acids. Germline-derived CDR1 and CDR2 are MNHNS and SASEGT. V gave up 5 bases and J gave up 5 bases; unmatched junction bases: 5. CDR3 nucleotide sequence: TGTGCCAGCAGTTGGGGACAGGAGGACGAGCAGTACTTC. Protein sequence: CASSWGQEDEQYF.

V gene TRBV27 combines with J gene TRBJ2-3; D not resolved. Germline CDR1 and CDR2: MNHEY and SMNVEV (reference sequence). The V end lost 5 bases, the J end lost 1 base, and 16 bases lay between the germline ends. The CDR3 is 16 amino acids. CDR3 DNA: TGTGCCAGCAGTCCCCGACCCCAACGGGGCACAGATACGCAGTATTTT. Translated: CASSPRPQRGTDTQYF.

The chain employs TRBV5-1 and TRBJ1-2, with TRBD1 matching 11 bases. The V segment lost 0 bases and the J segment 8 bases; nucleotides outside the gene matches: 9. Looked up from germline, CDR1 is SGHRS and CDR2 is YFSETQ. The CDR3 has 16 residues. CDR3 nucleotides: TGCGCCAGCAGCTTGGATATCGGACAGGGGGCGAGCGGCTACACCTTC. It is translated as CASSLDIGQGASGYTF.

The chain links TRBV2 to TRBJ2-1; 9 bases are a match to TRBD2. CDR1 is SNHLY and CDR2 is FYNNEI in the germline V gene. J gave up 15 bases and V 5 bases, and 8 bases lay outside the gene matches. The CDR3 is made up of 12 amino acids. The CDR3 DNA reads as TGTGCCAGCAGTTACCCTAGCGGGGCTCTGTTCTTC. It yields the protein CASSYPSGALFF.

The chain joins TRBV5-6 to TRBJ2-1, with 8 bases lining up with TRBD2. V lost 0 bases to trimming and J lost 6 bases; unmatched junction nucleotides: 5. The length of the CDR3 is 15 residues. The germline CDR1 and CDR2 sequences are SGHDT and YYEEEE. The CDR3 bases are TGTGCCAGCAGCTTGGCCAGGACTAGCATCAATGAGCAGTTCTTC. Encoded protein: CASSLARTSINEQFF. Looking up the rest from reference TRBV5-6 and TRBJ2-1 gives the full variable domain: DAGVTQSPTHLIKTRGQQVTLRCSPKSGHDTVSWYQQALGQGPQFIFQYYEEEERQRGNFPDRFSGHQFPNYSSELNVNALLLGDSALYLCASSLARTSINEQFFGPGTRLTVL.

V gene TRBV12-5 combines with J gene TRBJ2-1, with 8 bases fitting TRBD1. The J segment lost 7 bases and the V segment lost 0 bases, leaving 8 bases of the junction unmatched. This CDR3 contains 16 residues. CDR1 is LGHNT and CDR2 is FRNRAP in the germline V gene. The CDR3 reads CASGLVTGGPGNEQFF. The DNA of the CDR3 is TGTGCTAGTGGTTTGGTAACAGGGGGGCCTGGGAATGAGCAGTTCTTC.

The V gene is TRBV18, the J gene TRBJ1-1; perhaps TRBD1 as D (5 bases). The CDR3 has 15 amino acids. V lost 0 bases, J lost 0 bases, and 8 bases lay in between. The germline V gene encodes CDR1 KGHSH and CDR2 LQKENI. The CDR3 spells CASSPPMDMNTEAFF. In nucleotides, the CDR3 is TGTGCCAGCTCACCACCGATGGACATGAACACTGAAGCTTTCTTT.

The CDR3 bases are TGTGCCATCAGGCGGACAGGGATGAACACTGAAGCTTTCTTT. Translating it yields CAIRRTGMNTEAFF. The chain uses TRBV10-3 and TRBJ1-1, with 8 nucleotides matching TRBD1. Per germline, CDR1 ENHRY and CDR2 SYGVKD. CDR3 length equals 14 residues. V lost 6 bases, J lost 0 bases, and 3 bases stayed unmatched.

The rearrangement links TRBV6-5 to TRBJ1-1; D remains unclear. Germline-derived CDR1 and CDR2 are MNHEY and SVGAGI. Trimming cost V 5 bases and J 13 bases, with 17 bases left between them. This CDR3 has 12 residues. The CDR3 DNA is TGTGCCAGCAGTCCCTTTGGAGGTTTCTATTTCTTT. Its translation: CASSPFGGFYFF.

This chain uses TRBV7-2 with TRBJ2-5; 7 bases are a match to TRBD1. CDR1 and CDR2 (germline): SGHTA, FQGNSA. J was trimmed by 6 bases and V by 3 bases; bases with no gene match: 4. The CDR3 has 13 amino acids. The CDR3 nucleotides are TGTGCCAGCAGCTTGGGACAGATGAAGACCCAGTACTTC. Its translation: CASSLGQMKTQYF.

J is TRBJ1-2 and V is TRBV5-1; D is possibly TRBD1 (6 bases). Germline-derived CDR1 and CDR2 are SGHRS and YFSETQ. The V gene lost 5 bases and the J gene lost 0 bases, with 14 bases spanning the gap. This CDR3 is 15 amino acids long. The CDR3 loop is CASRSEGQTNYGYTF. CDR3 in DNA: TGCGCCAGCAGATCCGAAGGACAGACTAACTATGGCTACACCTTC.

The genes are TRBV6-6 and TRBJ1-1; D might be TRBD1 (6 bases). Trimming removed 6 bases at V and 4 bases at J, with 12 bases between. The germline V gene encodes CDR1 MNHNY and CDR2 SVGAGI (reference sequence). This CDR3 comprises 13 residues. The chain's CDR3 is CASRKQGATEAFF. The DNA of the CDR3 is TGTGCCAGCAGGAAACAGGGCGCCACTGAAGCTTTCTTT.

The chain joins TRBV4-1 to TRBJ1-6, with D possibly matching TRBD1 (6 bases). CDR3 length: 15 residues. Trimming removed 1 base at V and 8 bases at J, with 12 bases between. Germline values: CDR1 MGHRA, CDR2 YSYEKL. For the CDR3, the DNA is TGCGCCAGCAGCCAAGTGCCAGGGGCTTATTCACCCCTCCACTTT. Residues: CASSQVPGAYSPLHF.

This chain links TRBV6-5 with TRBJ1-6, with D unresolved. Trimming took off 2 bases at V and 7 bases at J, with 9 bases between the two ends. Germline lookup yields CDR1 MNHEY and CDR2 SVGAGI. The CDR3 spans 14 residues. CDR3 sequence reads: CASSYTQANSPLHF. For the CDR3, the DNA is TGTGCCAGCAGTTACACTCAGGCGAATTCACCCCTCCACTTT.

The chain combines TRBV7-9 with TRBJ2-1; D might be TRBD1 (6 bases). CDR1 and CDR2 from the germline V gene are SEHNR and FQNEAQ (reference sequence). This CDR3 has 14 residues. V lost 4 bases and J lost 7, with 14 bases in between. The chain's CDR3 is CASSSQGLGNEQFF. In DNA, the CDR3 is TGTGCCAGCAGCTCACAGGGTCTGGGGAATGAGCAGTTCTTC.

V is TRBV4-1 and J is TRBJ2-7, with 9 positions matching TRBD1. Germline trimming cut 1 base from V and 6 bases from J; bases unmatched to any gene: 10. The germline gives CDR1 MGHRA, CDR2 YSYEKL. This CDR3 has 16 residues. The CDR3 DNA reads TGCGCCAGCAGCCAAGCTAAGAGACAGGGGGTCGGCGAGCAGTACTTC. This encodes CASSQAKRQGVGEQYF.

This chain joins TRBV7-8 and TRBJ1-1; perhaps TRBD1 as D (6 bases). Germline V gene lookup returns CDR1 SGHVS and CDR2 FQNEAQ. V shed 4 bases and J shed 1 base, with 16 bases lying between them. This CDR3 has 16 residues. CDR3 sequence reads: CASSSYRAPGNTEAFF. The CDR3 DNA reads TGTGCCAGCAGCTCGTACAGGGCCCCGGGGAACACTGAAGCTTTCTTT.

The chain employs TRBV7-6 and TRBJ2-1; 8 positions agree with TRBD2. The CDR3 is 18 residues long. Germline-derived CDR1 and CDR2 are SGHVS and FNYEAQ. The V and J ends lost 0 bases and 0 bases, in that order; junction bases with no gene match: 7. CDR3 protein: CASSLAATGGPSYNEQFF. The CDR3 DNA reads TGTGCCAGCAGCTTAGCGGCTACGGGGGGGCCCTCCTACAATGAGCAGTTCTTC.

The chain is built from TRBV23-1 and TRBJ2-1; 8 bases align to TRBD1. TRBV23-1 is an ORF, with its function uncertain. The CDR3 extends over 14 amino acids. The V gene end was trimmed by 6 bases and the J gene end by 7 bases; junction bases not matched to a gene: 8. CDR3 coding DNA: TGCGCCAGCAGATCAGGGACAGGCGAAAATGAGCAGTTCTTC. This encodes CASRSGTGENEQFF.

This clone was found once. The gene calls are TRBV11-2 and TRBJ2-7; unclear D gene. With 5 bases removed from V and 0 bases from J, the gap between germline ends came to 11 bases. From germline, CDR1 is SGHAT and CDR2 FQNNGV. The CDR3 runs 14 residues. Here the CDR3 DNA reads TGTGCCAGCAGCCTTGTCCGGAGCTCCTACGAGCAGTACTTC. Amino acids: CASSLVRSSYEQYF.

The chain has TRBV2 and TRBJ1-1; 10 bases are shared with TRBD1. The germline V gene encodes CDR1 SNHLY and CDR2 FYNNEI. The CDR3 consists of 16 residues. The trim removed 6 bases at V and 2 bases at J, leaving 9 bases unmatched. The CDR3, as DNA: TGTGCCAGCAGGCCCTGGGACAGGGGCCCCAACACTGAAGCTTTCTTT. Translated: CASRPWDRGPNTEAFF.